The 21 T cell receptor beta chains below all came from one sample that was sequenced in a study of response to subunit inactivated influenza vaccine. TCRdb fed the RT-PCR reads into MiXCR, producing one record per CDR3 protein. The profile shows hundreds of thousands of distinct CDR3 sequences, approximately 11% of them singletons. Specimen: PBMCs from blood, collected roughly 48 days after vaccination. These receptors all stem from a man aged 50-60 years who received an inactivated influenza vaccine.

V and J are TRBV6-5 and TRBJ2-1; 11 nucleotides align to TRBD2. The junction had 1 base not matched to a gene; V was cut back by 0 bases and J by 0 bases. The CDR3 has 17 amino acids. CDR1 and CDR2 (germline): MNHEY, SVGAGI. The CDR3 DNA sequence: TGTGCCAGCAGTTACTCACTAGCGGGAGTCTCCTACAATGAGCAGTTCTTC. It encodes CASSYSLAGVSYNEQFF.

The rearrangement joins TRBV7-2 to TRBJ1-2, with a possible D match to TRBD1 (5 bases). CDR1 is SGHTA, CDR2 FQGNSA, per germline. The CDR3 is made up of 11 amino acids. Trimming removed 11 bases from V and 9 bases from J, with 16 bases in between. CDR3 nucleotides: TGTGCCTCTCTTAATCAGGGTCGCTACACCTTC. Protein sequence: CASLNQGRYTF.

This clonotype was seen more than once but under ten times. The chain recombines TRBV7-9 with TRBJ1-2; a weak D match, TRBD1 (6 bases). The germline V gene encodes CDR1 SEHNR and CDR2 FQNEAQ (reference sequence). The V gene lost 3 bases and the J gene lost 4 bases, with 9 bases spanning the gap. The CDR3 covers 13 residues. In DNA, the CDR3 is TGTGCCAGCAGCTTGGGGGCCCGCTATGGCTACACCTTC. This encodes CASSLGARYGYTF.

The chain carries TRBV7-9 and TRBJ2-1; 10 positions match TRBD2. The CDR3 runs to 15 residues. Germline lookup yields CDR1 SEHNR and CDR2 FQNEAQ (reference sequence). Trimming at V came to 3 bases and at J to 10 bases, leaving 9 bases not matched to a gene. In DNA, the CDR3 is TGTGCCAGCAGCTTCAGGAGCGGGGGGGCAGGGGAGCAGTTCTTC. Residues: CASSFRSGGAGEQFF.

This chain links TRBV20-1 with TRBJ1-5; TRBD1 agrees at 7 bases. Per germline, CDR1 DFQATT and CDR2 SNEGSKA (reference sequence). J gave up 2 bases and V 4 bases, and 8 bases lay outside the gene matches. This CDR3 has 15 amino acids. CDR3 in DNA: TGCAGTGCTACGCCGGCTACAGGGGGCAATCAGCCCCAGCATTTT. Protein sequence: CSATPATGGNQPQHF.

This chain uses TRBV28 with TRBJ2-7, with 7 bases aligning to TRBD1. In germline, CDR1 is MDHEN, CDR2 SYDVKM. V was clipped by 5 bases and J by 1 base; unmatched bases: 14. The CDR3 has 17 amino acids. The DNA of the CDR3 is TGTGCCAGCAGTACAAGCCCAGGGACAGAAAATTCCTACGAGCAGTACTTC. Its translation: CASSTSPGTENSYEQYF.

Many counts were recorded for this clonotype. The chain uses TRBV4-3 and TRBJ1-2, with D possibly matching TRBD1 (6 bases). Germline-derived CDR1 and CDR2 are LGHNA and YSLEER. This CDR3 is built from 17 residues. V was cut by 0 bases and J by 0 bases, with 14 bases left in between. The CDR3 nucleotides are TGCGCCAGCAGCCAAGACCCTGATGGACAGACTAACTATGGCTACACCTTC. Protein: CASSQDPDGQTNYGYTF.

This clonotype was picked up a small number of times. This rearrangement joins TRBV28 to TRBJ2-2; D unclear. With 7 bases removed from V and 2 bases from J, the gap between germline ends came to 14 bases. Per the germline V gene, CDR1 is MDHEN and CDR2 is SYDVKM. The CDR3 is made up of 15 amino acids. The CDR3 DNA follows: TGTGCCAGCACAAGGCGGTTGGCCAACACCGGGGAGCTGTTTTTT. It translates to CASTRRLANTGELFF.

The sample holds many counts of this clonotype. This chain links TRBV5-6 with TRBJ1-1, with D unclear. The V and J ends lost 2 bases and 6 bases respectively, with 17 bases between them. Germline V gives CDR1 SGHDT, CDR2 YYEEEE. The CDR3 loop spans 15 amino acids. CDR3 loop: CASSFYNRPYPEAFF. CDR3 DNA sequence: TGTGCCAGCAGCTTCTATAACAGACCGTACCCTGAAGCTTTCTTT. The whole variable domain, remainder taken from reference TRBV5-6 and TRBJ1-1, is DAGVTQSPTHLIKTRGQQVTLRCSPKSGHDTVSWYQQALGQGPQFIFQYYEEEERQRGNFPDRFSGHQFPNYSSELNVNALLLGDSALYLCASSFYNRPYPEAFFGQGTRLTVV.

J is TRBJ2-5 and V is TRBV7-2, with D possibly TRBD1 on 6 matching bases. The germline gives CDR1 SGHTA, CDR2 FQGNSA. The CDR3 length is 16 residues. V lost 3 bases and J 5 bases, leaving 19 bases between the germline ends. The CDR3 DNA reads TGTGCCAGCAGCTTTGCTCCGGGACAAATTAGGGAGACCCAGTACTTC. This encodes CASSFAPGQIRETQYF.

J is TRBJ2-5 and V is TRBV3-1, with 12 bases matching TRBD2. The CDR3 is 15 residues long. V lost 4 bases and J lost 10; bases outside the gene matches: 10. CDR1 and CDR2 from the germline V gene are LGHDT and YNNKEL (reference sequence). This chain's CDR3 is CASSLPRTSGEVQYF. The DNA of the CDR3 is TGTGCCAGCAGCCTACCGCGGACTAGCGGGGAAGTCCAGTACTTC.

This clonotype has only a few counts. The chain is built from TRBV6-5 and TRBJ1-2; D gene uncertain. V lost 2 bases and J lost 0, with 4 bases in between. The V gene's germline CDR1 is MNHEY and CDR2 SVGAGI. The CDR3 covers 13 residues. CDR3 sequence (DNA): TGTGCCAGCAGTTACGCCGCTAACTATGGCTACACCTTC. It specifies CASSYAANYGYTF.

In this sample, this clonotype turned up many times. The chain joins TRBV29-1 to TRBJ2-3, with TRBD2 matching 14 bases. V gave up 6 bases and J gave up 3 bases; unmatched junction bases: 8. CDR3 length: 16 amino acids. Germline values: CDR1 SQVTM, CDR2 ANQGSEA. The CDR3 region has the DNA TGCAGCGTCCAGGGACTAGCGGGAGTAGGTACAGATACGCAGTATTTT. Translating it yields CSVQGLAGVGTDTQYF.

This clonotype was recorded many times. This chain connects TRBV20-1 to TRBJ2-3, with 11 bases that match TRBD2. Germline loops: CDR1 DFQATT, CDR2 SNEGSKA (reference sequence). Losses at the gene ends were 3 bases for V and 4 bases for J; bases not matched to a gene: 9. The CDR3 extends over 16 amino acids. CDR3 coding DNA: TGCAGTGCTAGGGCCCCTAGCGGGGGGAAGCCAGATACGCAGTATTTT. It yields the protein CSARAPSGGKPDTQYF.

This clonotype occurred many times. As DNA, the CDR3 is TGTGCCAGCAGTTTCAGGGTGCCCACTGAAGCTTTCTTT. It translates to CASSFRVPTEAFF. The V call is TRBV28, the J call TRBJ1-1; D possibly corresponds to TRBD1 (5 bases). The CDR3 sequence is 13 residues long. Germline values: CDR1 MDHEN, CDR2 SYDVKM. Trimming took off 3 bases at V and 4 bases at J, with 9 bases between the two ends.

There are a few counts of this clonotype. The J gene is TRBJ2-4, the V gene TRBV10-3, with D unclear. Germline V CDR1 and CDR2: ENHRY, SYGVKD. The CDR3 length is 16 residues. Trimming took 3 bases from V and 0 from J, leaving 12 bases between them. CDR3 region: CAISEELGLAKNIQYF. The CDR3 nucleotides read TGTGCCATCAGTGAAGAGTTGGGATTAGCCAAAAACATTCAGTACTTC.

There are a few counts of this clonotype. The chain has TRBV7-2 and TRBJ2-3; 12 bases agree with TRBD2. J was trimmed by 5 bases and V by 6 bases; bases with no gene match: 6. The CDR3 runs 15 residues. Germline lookup yields CDR1 SGHTA and CDR2 FQGNSA. The CDR3 here is CASRPTSGGRDTQYF. The CDR3 coding sequence is TGTGCCAGCAGACCTACTAGCGGGGGGCGAGATACGCAGTATTTT.

This rearrangement joins TRBV7-9 to TRBJ2-1; no clear D. Trimming pared 4 bases from V and 9 bases from J, leaving 10 bases between. The CDR3 has 12 residues. Germline V lookup: CDR1 SEHNR, CDR2 FQNEAQ (reference sequence). This CDR3 reads CASSSIGSEQFF. The DNA of the CDR3 is TGTGCCAGCAGCTCGATAGGGTCTGAGCAGTTCTTC.

This chain joins TRBV5-1 and TRBJ2-1; TRBD2 matches 8 bases. Germline V lookup: CDR1 SGHRS, CDR2 YFSETQ. The CDR3 covers 16 residues. J gave up 3 bases and V 0 bases, and 5 bases lay outside the gene matches. The CDR3 DNA reads TGCGCCAGCAGCTTGGAAGCGGGGGCTATCTACAATGAGCAGTTCTTC. Protein sequence: CASSLEAGAIYNEQFF.

This clonotype occurred a few times. The V call is TRBV7-9, the J call TRBJ2-5; D perhaps matches TRBD2 (6 bases). This CDR3 has 14 residues. V was shortened by 5 bases and J by 5 bases, with 15 bases between the two germline ends. The V gene's germline CDR1 is SEHNR and CDR2 FQNEAQ (reference sequence). The CDR3 coding sequence is TGTGCCAGCAGCATAGTCGGGGGTCCGGAGACCCAGTACTTC. This encodes CASSIVGGPETQYF.

The table lists this clonotype with a few counts. V is TRBV5-1 and J is TRBJ2-5, with TRBD2 matching 7 bases. CDR1 is SGHRS and CDR2 is YFSETQ in the germline V gene. The CDR3 has 18 residues. With 0 bases clipped from V and 0 bases from J, the junction kept 11 bases outside the gene matches. The CDR3 sequence: CASSLGRLAALHQETQYF. CDR3 nucleotide sequence: TGCGCCAGCAGCTTGGGACGGCTAGCGGCCCTTCACCAAGAGACCCAGTACTTC.